This TCR beta chain was sequenced for a study of CD8 T cells in Susac syndrome (dated by TCRdb to 2018 to 2020). About the study as a whole: Whether CD8+ T cell activation and differentiation in Susac syndrome was antigen driven was tested using repertoire sequencing.

RNA was extracted using the RNeasy kit, and roughly 0.5 to 1 microgram was reverse transcribed with random hexamers. The immunoSEQ multiplex PCR assay, which covers 54 Vbeta and 13 Jbeta segments, was used to amplify TCR beta CDR3 regions. PCR amplification bias was corrected by using a synthetic template baseline for primer optimization and computational correction. The source study handled its data this way. Reads were annotated to V, D and J genes according to IMGT and were analyzed with immunoSEQ Analyzer, with only productive sequences retained. To calculate clonality, Shannon entropy was normalized by log2 of the number of productive unique sequences and then subtracted from one. For each patient and control, public and private clones were evaluated within the 100 most prevalent clones. Clones were defined as Susac-specific if absent from the healthy and MS cohorts, from approximately 1,100 published viral clones and from other ImmuneACCESS disease sequences. The public reads were run again by TCRdb, first through fastp at Q25 and then through MiXCR, and only productive beta chains were kept. One record per CDR3 amino acid sequence lists the most common genes and DNA. What appears here as the V and J calls and clone size reflects TCRdb's work, not the paper's. The sample table shows 300,000 to 350,000 distinct CDR3 sequences, and about 91% are seen once. The ten most abundant clones make up roughly 0.07% of the sample.

High-throughput TCR beta sequencing profiled peripheral blood CD8+ and CD4+ T cells from healthy donors, Susac syndrome patients and multiple sclerosis patients. Treatment-naive patients with stable or active relapsing-remitting disease fulfilling revised McDonald criteria were used as multiple sclerosis controls. Bulk CD8+ and CD4+ T cells were purified by magnetic negative isolation, whereas CD8+ TEMRA cells were enriched by FACS. Blood was drawn into EDTA tubes, processed within 24 hours, and PBMCs were isolated by density gradient centrifugation. PBMCs intended for TCR sequencing were cryopreserved in liquid nitrogen and thawed later in a water bath at 37 degrees C. A purity of at least 90% was achieved for sorted or isolated CD4+, CD8+ and CD8+ TEMRA cells. The full study reports these points: The study acknowledged that relatively few individuals were included in the TCR sequencing and HLA analysis.

V trim: 6 bases; J trim: 5 bases; unmatched bases: 9. The CDR3 runs 14 amino acids, cysteine and phenylalanine included. Left in the record is the CDR3 DNA by itself, 42 bases read in frame from the first base. A note on this clonotype: Its antigen has not been determined. Nothing much larger sits one base from this clone, and base qualities are not available.

This receptor was taken from a human donor with multiple sclerosis. The rearrangement combines TRBV12-3 or TRBV12-4 with TRBJ1-2, with TRBD1 matching 7 junction bases. The sequencing sample was made of CD4+ T cells from PBMCs. The DNA sequence is as follows: TGTGCCAGCAGGATGGACAGGAAAAATTATGGCTACACCTTC. Its protein is CASRMDRKNYGYTF.